These T cell receptor beta chains were read from a single sample in a study of blood T cell repertoires in COVID-19. Produced via immunoSEQ multiplex PCR; TCRdb's table is partial and in-frame only. The sample has about 310,000 clones; approximately 89% are singletons. Specimen: PBMCs or T cells enriched from blood (not recorded which). These receptors all come from a woman in her forties who had recovered from COVID-19. Each CDR3 is given with its conserved first and last residue. D genes are given only for firm matches. The size of a clone is reported for some rows only, either as once, few or many, or as a class for expanded clones.

v_gene	d_gene	abundance	j_gene	CDR3nt	CDR3aa
TRBV24-1	TRBD2	.	TRBJ2-1	TGTGCCACCAGTCCTGGGAGGGAAGACGACAATGAGCAGTTCTTC	CATSPGREDDNEQFF
TRBV5-8	.	.	TRBJ2-1	TGTGCCAGAGAGGGATCCTCCTACAATGAGCAGTTCTTC	CAREGSSYNEQFF
TRBV29-1	.	few	TRBJ1-2	TGCAGCGTCGCACAGGTATCGTCTAACTATGGCTACACCTTC	CSVAQVSSNYGYTF
TRBV7-2	TRBD1	.	TRBJ2-7	TGTGCCAGCAGCTCCCGGACAGGGTGGTACGAGCAGTACTTC	CASSSRTGWYEQYF
TRBV6-1	TRBD2	.	TRBJ2-7	TGTGCCAGCAGTGAAAGGGGACTAGCGGGAGACACCTACGAGCAGTACTTC	CASSERGLAGDTYEQYF
TRBV19	TRBD2	.	TRBJ2-5	TGTGCCAGTAGTCTAAACCTTGGACTAGCGGGGGGGCAAGAGACCCAGTACTTC	CASSLNLGLAGGQETQYF
TRBV25-1	TRBD1	.	TRBJ1-5	TGTGCCAGCAGTGAGGGGACAGGGGCACAGCCCCAGCATTTT	CASSEGTGAQPQHF
TRBV7-6	TRBD1	.	TRBJ2-1	TGTGCCAGCAGCTTAGCACCGGGACAGGGTGGGGACAATGAGCAGTTCTTC	CASSLAPGQGGDNEQFF
TRBV10-3	.	.	TRBJ1-6	TGTGCCATCAGTGCTAGGGGGGGCGCAAATTCACCCCTCCACTTT	CAISARGGANSPLHF
TRBV12-3/TRBV12-4	TRBD2	once	TRBJ2-7	TGTGCCAGCAGCCGACTAGCGGGGGGGCAGTACTTC	CASSRLAGGQYF
TRBV28	TRBD2	once	TRBJ2-7	TGTGCCAGCAGTCGACTAGCGGGAGAAGGAAGCGAGCAGTACTTC	CASSRLAGEGSEQYF
TRBV19	.	.	TRBJ1-2	TGTGCCAGTAGGGTTGGGAGTGAGGGATTAAACTATGGCTACACCTTC	CASRVGSEGLNYGYTF
TRBV12-3/TRBV12-4	.	.	TRBJ2-1	TGTGCCAGCAGTTCCGCCCTATACAATGAGCAGTTCTTC	CASSSALYNEQFF
TRBV19	TRBD1	.	TRBJ1-1	TGTGCCAGAATTCGGACAGGGGGAAACACTGAAGCTTTCTTT	CARIRTGGNTEAFF
TRBV11-3	TRBD2	.	TRBJ2-1	TGTGCCAGCAGATCGGGGGGTTCCTACAATGAGCAGTTCTTC	CASRSGGSYNEQFF
TRBV6-1	TRBD2	.	TRBJ2-3	TGTGCCAGCAGTGCAGCAGCGGGAGGGACAGATACGCAGTATTTT	CASSAAAGGTDTQYF